Listed here are 20 T cell receptor beta chains from one sample, sequenced in a study of CD8+ T cells in alopecia areata. Following RNA extraction, reverse transcription yielded cDNA that acted as the sequencing template. Assay: immunoSEQ multiplex PCR; the TCRdb copy retains only in-frame clones and omits some. The data hold some 130,000 clones, with over 50% observed a single time. This material consisted of CD4+ T cells sorted from blood, taken at week 0. These receptors were collected from a human donor with alopecia areata.

V gene TRBV19 combines with J gene TRBJ1-5; D perhaps matches TRBD1 (6 bases). The CDR3 consists of 14 residues. The germline V and J ends were trimmed by 3 bases and 6 bases, with 12 bases remaining between them. CDR1 LNHDA and CDR2 SQIVND come from the germline V gene (reference sequence). The CDR3 DNA sequence: TGTGCCAGTAGTATCAGGGGACCTGGTCAGCCCCAGCATTTT. Translating gives CASSIRGPGQPQHF.

This chain connects TRBV7-2 to TRBJ1-6; D may be TRBD1 (5 bases). The CDR3 consists of 14 residues. Germline V gene data show CDR1 as SGHTA and CDR2 as FQGNSA. V lost 3 bases, J lost 5 bases, and 8 bases lay in between. CDR3 sequence: CASSLGRDNSPLHF. The CDR3 nucleotides read TGTGCCAGCAGCTTGGGACGGGATAATTCACCCCTCCACTTT.

The rearrangement links TRBV28 to TRBJ2-1; unclear D gene. Germline V gene sequence: CDR1 MDHEN, CDR2 SYDVKM. Trimming removed 4 bases at V and 6 bases at J, with 4 bases between. The CDR3 consists of 11 residues. CDR3 coding DNA: TGTGCCAGCAGTTATATCAATGAGCAGTTCTTC. Translation gives CASSYINEQFF.

The chain is built from TRBV7-2 and TRBJ2-7, with D maybe TRBD1 (6 bases). V was trimmed by 5 bases and J by 2 bases, leaving 13 bases between them. Germline-derived CDR1 and CDR2 are SGHTA and FQGNSA. The length of the CDR3 is 14 residues. In DNA, the CDR3 is TGTGCCAGCAGCCGGGACATCCACACCTACGAGCAGTACTTC. This codes for CASSRDIHTYEQYF.

The CDR3 coding sequence is TGCGCCAGCAGCCAAGTGTTAGCGGAAGTGGGGGGGGCCGGGGAGCTGTTTTTT. It yields the protein CASSQVLAEVGGAGELFF. The chain recombines TRBV4-1 with TRBJ2-2; 7 nucleotides agree with TRBD2. There are 18 residues in the CDR3. Per germline, CDR1 MGHRA and CDR2 YSYEKL. V trimming: 1 base; J trimming: 6 bases; junction bases outside the gene matches: 14.

The V gene is TRBV5-1, the J gene TRBJ2-7; 9 bases agree with TRBD1. The CDR3 spans 14 residues. Per the germline V gene, CDR1 is SGHRS and CDR2 is YFSETQ. J gave up 0 bases and V 7 bases, and 5 bases lay outside the gene matches. The CDR3 spells CASLETGGSYEQYF. The CDR3, as DNA: TGCGCCAGCCTAGAGACAGGGGGCTCCTACGAGCAGTACTTC.

This chain connects TRBV27 to TRBJ1-4; D ambiguous. The V and J ends lost 2 bases and 0 bases respectively, with 13 bases between them. Germline CDR1 reads MNHEY; CDR2 reads SMNVEV (reference sequence). There are 17 residues in the CDR3. In nucleotides, the CDR3 is TGTGCCAGCAGTTTACGAGGGTATGGGGCAACTAATGAAAAACTGTTTTTT. Translated, it gives CASSLRGYGATNEKLFF.

The chain joins TRBV5-1 to TRBJ2-2; D is undetermined. Germline V gene data show CDR1 as SGHRS and CDR2 as YFSETQ. The CDR3 has 14 amino acids. The ends were cut back, 0 bases at V and 3 bases at J, with 6 bases in the middle. CDR3 loop: CASSLGSDTGELFF. The CDR3, as DNA: TGCGCCAGCAGCTTGGGGTCCGACACCGGGGAGCTGTTTTTT.

This clone was recorded once. The V and J genes are TRBV30 and TRBJ2-7; 8 positions agree with TRBD1. The V segment lost 0 bases and the J segment 0 bases; nucleotides outside the gene matches: 7. The CDR3 consists of 16 residues. Per germline, CDR1 GTSNPN and CDR2 SVGIG (reference sequence). The CDR3 loop reads CAWSVPPGQASYEQYF. As DNA, the CDR3 is TGTGCCTGGAGTGTTCCACCGGGACAGGCCTCCTACGAGCAGTACTTC. Drawing the rest from reference TRBV30 and TRBJ2-7, the complete variable domain is SQTIHQWPATLVQPVGSPLSLECTVEGTSNPNLYWYRQAAGRGLQLLFYSVGIGQISSEVPQNLSASRPQDRQFILSSKKLLLSDSGFYLCAWSVPPGQASYEQYFGPGTRLTVT.

This clone came up a few times. The genes are TRBV6-5 and TRBJ2-5, with D possibly TRBD2 on 5 matching bases. Germline V gene lookup returns CDR1 MNHEY and CDR2 SVGAGI. The CDR3 spans 13 residues. V lost 7 bases, J lost 5 bases, and 14 bases lay in between. The CDR3 region has the DNA TGTGCCAGCACCCTTAATCCGGGGGAGACCCAGTACTTC. It encodes CASTLNPGETQYF.

This rearrangement joins TRBV18 to TRBJ1-2; 10 bases line up with TRBD1. The ends lost 6 bases at V and 7 bases at J; junction bases unmatched: 8. This CDR3 is built from 14 residues. Germline CDR1 reads KGHSH; CDR2 reads LQKENI. CDR3 coding DNA: TGTGCCAGCTCTACCGGGACAGGGGATCGTGGCTACACCTTC. Translation gives CASSTGTGDRGYTF.

The chain combines TRBV5-6 with TRBJ1-2; unclear D gene. The germline V and J ends were trimmed by 3 bases and 4 bases, with 16 bases remaining between them. Germline CDR1 and CDR2: SGHDT and YYEEEE. This CDR3 region has 15 residues. The CDR3, as DNA: TGTGCCAGCAGCTCCCCCGGGAGGGAGTCCTATGGCTACACCTTC. Protein product: CASSSPGRESYGYTF.

V usage is TRBV19 and J usage is TRBJ2-7; the D gene is possibly TRBD2 (7 bases). V lost 4 bases to trimming and J lost 2 bases, with 12 bases between them. Per the germline V gene, CDR1 is LNHDA and CDR2 is SQIVND (reference sequence). The CDR3 is 14 amino acids. The CDR3 spells CASSRGGGAYEQYF. CDR3 coding DNA: TGTGCCAGTAGTAGGGGAGGGGGAGCCTACGAGCAGTACTTC.

This chain links TRBV6-5 with TRBJ1-6, with D uncertain. CDR1 MNHEY and CDR2 SVGAGI come from the germline V gene. The V and J ends lost 4 bases and 13 bases respectively, with 14 bases between them. The CDR3 contains 13 residues. The CDR3 region is CASSWGAAVPLHF. DNA of the CDR3: TGTGCCAGCAGTTGGGGTGCAGCTGTCCCCCTCCACTTT.

CDR3 coding DNA: TGTGCCAGCAGCTTAACCGGGACAGGGGTCATTAATGAAAAACTGTTTTTT. Amino acids: CASSLTGTGVINEKLFF. The rearrangement joins TRBV11-2 to TRBJ1-4, with 10 bases identical to TRBD1. The V segment lost 2 bases and the J segment 4 bases; nucleotides outside the gene matches: 7. Germline CDR1 and CDR2: SGHAT and FQNNGV. This CDR3 region has 17 residues.

The chain couples TRBV7-8 to TRBJ2-3; TRBD2 matches 11 bases. Trimming at V came to 3 bases and at J to 7 bases, leaving 3 bases not matched to a gene. The CDR3 is 14 amino acids. CDR1 SGHVS and CDR2 FQNEAQ come from the germline V gene. CDR3 in amino acids: CASSFSGGDNTQYF. The CDR3 DNA follows: TGTGCCAGCAGCTTTAGCGGGGGGGATAATACGCAGTATTTT.

This clone has a handful of counts. This sequence joins TRBV4-3 and TRBJ2-5; 8 bases map to TRBD1. With V trimmed by 1 base and J by 3 bases, 4 bases remained unmatched. This CDR3 comprises 15 residues. The germline V gene encodes CDR1 LGHNA and CDR2 YSLEER. The CDR3 here is CASSQALDREETQYF. CDR3 in DNA: TGCGCCAGCAGCCAAGCCCTGGACAGGGAAGAGACCCAGTACTTC.

The chain links TRBV18 to TRBJ2-1; 10 bases match TRBD2. The CDR3 has 15 amino acids. Germline V gene sequence: CDR1 KGHSH, CDR2 LQKENI. Trimming cost V 1 base and J 4 bases; bases outside gene matches: 1. DNA of the CDR3: TGTGCCAGCTCACCACAGCGGGGGGGATACAATGAGCAGTTCTTC. This codes for CASSPQRGGYNEQFF.

The chain joins TRBV27 to TRBJ2-2; 7 bases line up with TRBD1. The V gene's germline CDR1 is MNHEY and CDR2 SMNVEV (reference sequence). The CDR3 covers 15 residues. Trimming took 2 bases from V and 5 from J; bases not matched to a gene: 5. As DNA, the CDR3 is TGTGCCAGCAGTTTAAAGGGGGCAGGAACCGGGGAGCTGTTTTTT. As protein: CASSLKGAGTGELFF.

The CDR3 here is CASSSAGGAETQYF. For the CDR3, the DNA is TGTGCCAGCAGTTCAGCGGGAGGTGCAGAGACCCAGTACTTC. J is TRBJ2-5 and V is TRBV27, with 9 bases lining up with TRBD2. Trimming cost V 4 bases and J 4 bases; bases outside gene matches: 4. The CDR3 runs 14 residues. Germline V gives CDR1 MNHEY, CDR2 SMNVEV (reference sequence).